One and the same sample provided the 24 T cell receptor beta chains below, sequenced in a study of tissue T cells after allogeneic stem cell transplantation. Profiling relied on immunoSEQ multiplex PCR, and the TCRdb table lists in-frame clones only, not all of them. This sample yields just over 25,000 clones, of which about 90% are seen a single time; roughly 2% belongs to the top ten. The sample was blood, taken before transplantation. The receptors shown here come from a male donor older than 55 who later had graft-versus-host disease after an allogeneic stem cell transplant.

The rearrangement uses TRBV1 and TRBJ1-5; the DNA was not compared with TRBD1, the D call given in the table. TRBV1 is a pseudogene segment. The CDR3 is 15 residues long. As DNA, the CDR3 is TGCACCAGCAGCCACCCAGGGGCGAGCAATCAGCCCCAGCATTTT. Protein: CTSSHPGASNQPQHF.

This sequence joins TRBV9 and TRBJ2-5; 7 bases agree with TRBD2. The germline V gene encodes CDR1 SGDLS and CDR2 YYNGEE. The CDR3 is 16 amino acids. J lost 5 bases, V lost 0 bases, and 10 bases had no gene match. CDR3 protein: CASSVDSAGAGETQYF. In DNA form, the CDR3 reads TGTGCCAGCAGCGTAGATTCGGCGGGAGCAGGGGAGACCCAGTACTTC.

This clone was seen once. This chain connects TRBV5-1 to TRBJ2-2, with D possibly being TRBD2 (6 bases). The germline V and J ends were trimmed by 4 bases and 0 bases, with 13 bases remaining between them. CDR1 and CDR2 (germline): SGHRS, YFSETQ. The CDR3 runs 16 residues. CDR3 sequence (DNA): TGCGCCAGCAGCCCCGTTGCGGGATCGAACACCGGGGAGCTGTTTTTT. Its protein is CASSPVAGSNTGELFF. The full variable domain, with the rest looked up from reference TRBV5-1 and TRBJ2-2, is KAGVTQTPRYLIKTRGQQVTLSCSPISGHRSVSWYQQTPGQGLQFLFEYFSETQRNKGNFPGRFSGRQFSNSRSEMNVSTLELGDSALYLCASSPVAGSNTGELFFGEGSRLTVL.

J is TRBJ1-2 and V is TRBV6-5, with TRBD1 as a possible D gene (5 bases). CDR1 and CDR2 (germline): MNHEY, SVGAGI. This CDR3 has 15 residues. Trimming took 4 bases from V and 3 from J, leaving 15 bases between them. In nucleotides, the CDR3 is TGTGCCAGCAGTTCTCCGGGACTTAGGCACTATGGCTACACCTTC. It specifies CASSSPGLRHYGYTF.

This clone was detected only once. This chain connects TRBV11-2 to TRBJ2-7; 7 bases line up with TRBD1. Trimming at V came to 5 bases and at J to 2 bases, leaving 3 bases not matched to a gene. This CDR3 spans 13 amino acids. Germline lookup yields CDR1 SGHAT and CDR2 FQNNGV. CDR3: CASSPGQPYEQYF. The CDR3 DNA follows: TGTGCCAGCAGCCCGGGACAGCCCTACGAGCAGTACTTC.

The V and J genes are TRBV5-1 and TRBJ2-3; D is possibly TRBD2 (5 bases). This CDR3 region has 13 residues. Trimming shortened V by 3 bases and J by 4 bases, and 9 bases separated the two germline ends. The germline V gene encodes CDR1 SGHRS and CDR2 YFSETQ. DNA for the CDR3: TGCGCCAGCAGCTCTCTAGCCTCAGATACGCAGTATTTT. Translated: CASSSLASDTQYF.

The CDR3 DNA sequence: TGTGCCAGCAGCTTATTCGGGATCAATGAAAAACTGTTTTTT. Amino acid sequence: CASSLFGINEKLFF. The chain combines TRBV11-2 with TRBJ1-4; D is uncertain. Germline V gene sequence: CDR1 SGHAT, CDR2 FQNNGV. The CDR3 consists of 14 residues. Trimming took off 2 bases at V and 5 bases at J, with 9 bases between the two ends.

The CDR3 loop reads CASSLRGTDTQYF. In DNA, the CDR3 is TGCGCCAGCAGCTTGAGAGGCACAGATACGCAGTATTTT. The chain is built from TRBV5-1 and TRBJ2-3; D unresolved. The V end lost 1 base, the J end lost 1 base, and 4 bases lay between the germline ends. The CDR3 has 13 amino acids. Germline CDR1 reads SGHRS; CDR2 reads YFSETQ.

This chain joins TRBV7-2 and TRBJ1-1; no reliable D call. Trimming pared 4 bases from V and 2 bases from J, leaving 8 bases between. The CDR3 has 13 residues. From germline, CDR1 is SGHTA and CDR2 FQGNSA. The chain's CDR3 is CASSSRLNTEAFF. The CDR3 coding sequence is TGTGCCAGCAGCTCCCGATTAAACACTGAAGCTTTCTTT.

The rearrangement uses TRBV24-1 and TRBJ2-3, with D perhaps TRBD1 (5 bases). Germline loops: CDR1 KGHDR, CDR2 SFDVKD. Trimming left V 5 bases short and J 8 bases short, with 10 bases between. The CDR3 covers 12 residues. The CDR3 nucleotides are TGTGCCACCAGTGTAGGGGAAAGTACGCAGTATTTT. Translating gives CATSVGESTQYF.

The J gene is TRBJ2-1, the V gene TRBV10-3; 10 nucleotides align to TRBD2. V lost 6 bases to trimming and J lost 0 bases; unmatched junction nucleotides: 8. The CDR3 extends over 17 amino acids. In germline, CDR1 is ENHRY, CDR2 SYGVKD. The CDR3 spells CAIRGASGSDSYNEQFF. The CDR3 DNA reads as TGTGCCATCAGAGGAGCTAGCGGGAGCGACTCCTACAATGAGCAGTTCTTC.

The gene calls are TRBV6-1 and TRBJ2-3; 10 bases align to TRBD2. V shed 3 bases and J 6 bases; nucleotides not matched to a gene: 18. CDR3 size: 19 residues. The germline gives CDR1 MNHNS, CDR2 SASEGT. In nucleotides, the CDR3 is TGTGCCAGCAGTGAGACTAAAGATGTAGCGGGGGGCCTACGGGATACGCAGTATTTT. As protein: CASSETKDVAGGLRDTQYF.

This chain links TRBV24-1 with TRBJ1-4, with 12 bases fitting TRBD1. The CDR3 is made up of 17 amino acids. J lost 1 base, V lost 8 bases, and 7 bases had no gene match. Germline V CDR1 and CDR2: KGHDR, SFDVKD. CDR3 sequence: CATTWDRGRKTNEKLFF. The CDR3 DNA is TGTGCCACCACCTGGGACAGGGGGCGAAAAACTAATGAAAAACTGTTTTTT.

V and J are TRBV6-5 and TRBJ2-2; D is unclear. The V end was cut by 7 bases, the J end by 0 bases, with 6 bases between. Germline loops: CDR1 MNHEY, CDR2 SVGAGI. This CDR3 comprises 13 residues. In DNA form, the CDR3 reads TGTGCCAGCATCCCTTCGAACACCGGGGAGCTGTTTTTT. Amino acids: CASIPSNTGELFF.

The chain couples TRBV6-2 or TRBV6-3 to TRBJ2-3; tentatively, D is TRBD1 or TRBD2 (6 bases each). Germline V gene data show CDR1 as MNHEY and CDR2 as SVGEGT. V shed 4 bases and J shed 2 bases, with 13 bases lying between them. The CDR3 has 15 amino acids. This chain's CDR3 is CASSSQGGSTDTQYF. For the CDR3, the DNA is TGTGCCAGCAGTTCCCAAGGGGGGTCCACAGATACGCAGTATTTT.

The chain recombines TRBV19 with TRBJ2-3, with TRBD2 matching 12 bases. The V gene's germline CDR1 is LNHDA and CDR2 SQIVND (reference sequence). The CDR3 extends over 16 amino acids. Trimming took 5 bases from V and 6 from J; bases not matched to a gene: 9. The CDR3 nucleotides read TGTGCCAGTAGTTCCGCTAGCGGGGGGGCCGGTGATACGCAGTATTTT. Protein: CASSSASGGAGDTQYF.

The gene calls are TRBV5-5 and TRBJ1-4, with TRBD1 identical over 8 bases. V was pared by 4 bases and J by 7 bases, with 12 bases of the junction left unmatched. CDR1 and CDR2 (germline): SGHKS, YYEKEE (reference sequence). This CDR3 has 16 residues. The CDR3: CASSATPGGRTEKLFF. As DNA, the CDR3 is TGTGCCAGCAGCGCCACCCCAGGGGGCCGTACTGAAAAACTGTTTTTT.

The DNA for the CDR3 is TGTGCCAGCAGCAACAGCCTCTCCACTGAAGCTTTCTTT. Translating gives CASSNSLSTEAFF. The chain uses TRBV5-4 and TRBJ1-1; D remains ambiguous. Germline CDR1 and CDR2: SGHNT and YYREEE (reference sequence). The CDR3 has 13 residues. Trimming pared 4 bases from V and 4 bases from J, leaving 11 bases between. Full variable domain (outside the CDR3, taken from reference TRBV5-4 and TRBJ1-1): ETGVTQSPTHLIKTRGQQVTLRCSSQSGHNTVSWYQQALGQGPQFIFQYYREEENGRGNFPPRFSGLQFPNYSSELNVNALELDDSALYLCASSNSLSTEAFFGQGTRLTVV.

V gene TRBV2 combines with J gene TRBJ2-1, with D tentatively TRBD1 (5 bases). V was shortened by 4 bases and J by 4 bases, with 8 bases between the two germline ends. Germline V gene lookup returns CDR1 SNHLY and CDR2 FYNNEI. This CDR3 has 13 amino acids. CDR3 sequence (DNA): TGTGCCAGCAGTGCAGGGTCTTACAATGAGCAGTTCTTC. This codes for CASSAGSYNEQFF.

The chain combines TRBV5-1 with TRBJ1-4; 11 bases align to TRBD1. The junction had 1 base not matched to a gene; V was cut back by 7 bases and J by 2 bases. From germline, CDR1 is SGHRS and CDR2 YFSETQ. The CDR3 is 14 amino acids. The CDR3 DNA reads TGCGCCAGCGGACAGGGGGCCACTAATGAAAAACTGTTTTTT. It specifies CASGQGATNEKLFF. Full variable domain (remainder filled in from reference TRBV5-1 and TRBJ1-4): KAGVTQTPRYLIKTRGQQVTLSCSPISGHRSVSWYQQTPGQGLQFLFEYFSETQRNKGNFPGRFSGRQFSNSRSEMNVSTLELGDSALYLCASGQGATNEKLFFGSGTQLSVL.

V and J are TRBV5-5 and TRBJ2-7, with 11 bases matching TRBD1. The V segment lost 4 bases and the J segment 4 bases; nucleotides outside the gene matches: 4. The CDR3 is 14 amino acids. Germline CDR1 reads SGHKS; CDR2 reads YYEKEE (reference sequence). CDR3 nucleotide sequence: TGTGCCAGCAGCATGGGACAGGGGGTATACGAGCAGTACTTC. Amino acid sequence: CASSMGQGVYEQYF.

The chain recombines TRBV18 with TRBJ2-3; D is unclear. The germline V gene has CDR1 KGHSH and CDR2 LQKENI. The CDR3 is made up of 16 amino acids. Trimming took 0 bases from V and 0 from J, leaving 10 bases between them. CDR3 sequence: CASSPPEKRSTDTQYF. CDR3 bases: TGTGCCAGCTCACCACCCGAGAAGAGAAGCACAGATACGCAGTATTTT.

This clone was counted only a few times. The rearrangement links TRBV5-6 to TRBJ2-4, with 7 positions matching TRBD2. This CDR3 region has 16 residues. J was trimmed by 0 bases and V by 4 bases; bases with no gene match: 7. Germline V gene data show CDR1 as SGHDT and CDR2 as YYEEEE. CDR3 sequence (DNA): TGTGCCAGCAGCCCAGCGGGACTGCTAGCCAAAAACATTCAGTACTTC. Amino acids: CASSPAGLLAKNIQYF.

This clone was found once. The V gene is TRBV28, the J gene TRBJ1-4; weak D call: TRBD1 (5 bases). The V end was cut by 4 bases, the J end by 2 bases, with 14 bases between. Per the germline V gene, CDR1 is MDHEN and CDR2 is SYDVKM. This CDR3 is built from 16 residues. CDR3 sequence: CASSSPGAGTNEKLFF. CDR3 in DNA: TGTGCCAGCAGTTCCCCCGGGGCTGGCACTAATGAAAAACTGTTTTTT. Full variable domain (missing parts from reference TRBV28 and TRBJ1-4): DVKVTQSSRYLVKRTGEKVFLECVQDMDHENMFWYRQDPGLGLRLIYFSYDVKMKEKGDIPEGYSVSREKKERFSLILESASTNQTSMYLCASSSPGAGTNEKLFFGSGTQLSVL.